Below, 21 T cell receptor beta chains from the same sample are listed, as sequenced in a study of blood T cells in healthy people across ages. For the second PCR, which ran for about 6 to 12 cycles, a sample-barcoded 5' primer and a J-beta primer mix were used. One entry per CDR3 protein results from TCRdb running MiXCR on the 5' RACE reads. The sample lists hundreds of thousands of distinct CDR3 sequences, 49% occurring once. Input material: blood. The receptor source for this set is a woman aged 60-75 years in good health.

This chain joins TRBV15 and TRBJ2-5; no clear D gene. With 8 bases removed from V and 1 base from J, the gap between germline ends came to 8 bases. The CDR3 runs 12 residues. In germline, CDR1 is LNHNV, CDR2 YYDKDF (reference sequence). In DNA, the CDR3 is TGTGCCACCGGCCAGGCCCAAGAGACCCAGTACTTC. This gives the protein CATGQAQETQYF.

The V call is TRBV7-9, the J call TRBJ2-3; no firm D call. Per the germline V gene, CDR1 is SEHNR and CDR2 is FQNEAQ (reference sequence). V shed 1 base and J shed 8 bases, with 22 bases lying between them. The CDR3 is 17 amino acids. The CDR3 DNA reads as TGTGCCAGCAGCTTAGAAGCGATGGCCCTTGCGTCTGCTACGCAGTATTTT. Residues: CASSLEAMALASATQYF.

The CDR3 region has the DNA TGCAGTGCTAGGGTGACTAGCGGGACCTACGAGCAGTACTTC. Encoded protein: CSARVTSGTYEQYF. The chain links TRBV20-1 to TRBJ2-7; 11 bases match TRBD2. Trimming removed 3 bases from V and 2 bases from J; junction bases left unmatched: 3. The CDR3 is 14 residues long. CDR1 is DFQATT, CDR2 SNEGSKA, per germline (reference sequence).

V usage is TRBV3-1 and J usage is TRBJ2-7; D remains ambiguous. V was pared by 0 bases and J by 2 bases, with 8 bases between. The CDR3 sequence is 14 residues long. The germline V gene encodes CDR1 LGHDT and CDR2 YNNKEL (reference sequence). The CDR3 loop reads CASSQDIRTYEQYF. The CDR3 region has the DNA TGTGCCAGCAGCCAAGATATCCGGACCTACGAGCAGTACTTC.

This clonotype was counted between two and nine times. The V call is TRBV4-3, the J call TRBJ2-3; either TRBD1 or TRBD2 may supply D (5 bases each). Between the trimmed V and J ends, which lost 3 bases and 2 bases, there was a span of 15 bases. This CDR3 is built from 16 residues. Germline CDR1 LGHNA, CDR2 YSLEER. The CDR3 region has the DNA TGCGCCAGCAGCCAGGGGGACCACCCGTCCACAGATACGCAGTATTTT. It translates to CASSQGDHPSTDTQYF.

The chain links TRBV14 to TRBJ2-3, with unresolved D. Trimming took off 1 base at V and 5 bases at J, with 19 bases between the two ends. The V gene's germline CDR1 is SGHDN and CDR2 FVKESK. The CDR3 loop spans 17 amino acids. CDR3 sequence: CASSQGYLEGPQDTQYF. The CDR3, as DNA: TGTGCCAGCAGCCAAGGCTACCTTGAAGGTCCACAAGATACGCAGTATTTT.

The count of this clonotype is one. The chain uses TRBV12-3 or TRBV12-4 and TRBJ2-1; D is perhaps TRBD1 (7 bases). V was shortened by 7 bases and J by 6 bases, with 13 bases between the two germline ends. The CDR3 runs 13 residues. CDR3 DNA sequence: TGTGCCAGCATGCAGGGGGGCACCAATGAGCAGTTCTTC. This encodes CASMQGGTNEQFF.

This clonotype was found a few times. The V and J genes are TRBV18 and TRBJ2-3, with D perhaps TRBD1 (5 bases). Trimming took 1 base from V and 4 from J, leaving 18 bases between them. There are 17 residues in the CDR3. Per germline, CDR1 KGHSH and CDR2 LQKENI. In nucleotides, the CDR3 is TGTGCCAGCTCACCACTGTTCTCGCAGGGTACGGCAGATACGCAGTATTTT. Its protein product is CASSPLFSQGTADTQYF.

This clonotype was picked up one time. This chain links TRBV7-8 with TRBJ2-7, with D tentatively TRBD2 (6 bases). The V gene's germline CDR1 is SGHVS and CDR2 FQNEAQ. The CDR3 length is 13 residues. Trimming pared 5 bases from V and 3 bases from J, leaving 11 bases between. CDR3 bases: TGTGCCAGCAGCGGAGGGTGGGGCTACGAGCAGTACTTC. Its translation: CASSGGWGYEQYF.

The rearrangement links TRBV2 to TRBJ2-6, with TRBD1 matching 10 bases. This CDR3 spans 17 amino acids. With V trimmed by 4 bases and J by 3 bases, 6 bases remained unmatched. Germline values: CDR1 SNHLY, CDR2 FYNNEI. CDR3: CASSAMGQGIGANVLTF. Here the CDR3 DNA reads TGTGCCAGCAGTGCAATGGGACAGGGGATTGGGGCCAACGTCCTGACTTTC.

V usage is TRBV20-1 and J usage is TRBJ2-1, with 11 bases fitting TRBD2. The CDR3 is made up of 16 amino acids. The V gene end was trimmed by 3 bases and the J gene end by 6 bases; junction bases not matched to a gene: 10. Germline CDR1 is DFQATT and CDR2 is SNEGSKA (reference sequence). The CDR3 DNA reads TGCAGTGCTAGTGATACTAGCGGGAGACCTGTCAATGAGCAGTTCTTC. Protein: CSASDTSGRPVNEQFF.

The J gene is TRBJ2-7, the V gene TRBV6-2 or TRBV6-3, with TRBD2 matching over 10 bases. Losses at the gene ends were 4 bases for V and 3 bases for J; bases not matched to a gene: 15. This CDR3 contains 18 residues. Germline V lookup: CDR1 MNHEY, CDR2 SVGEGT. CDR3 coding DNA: TGTGCCAGCAGTTTTGAGATGGGCCCTAGCGGGAGTAACTACGAGCAGTACTTC. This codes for CASSFEMGPSGSNYEQYF.

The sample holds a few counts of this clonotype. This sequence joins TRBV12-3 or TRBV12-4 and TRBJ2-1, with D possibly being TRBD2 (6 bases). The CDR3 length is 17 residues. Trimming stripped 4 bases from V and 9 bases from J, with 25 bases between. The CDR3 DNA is TGTGCCAGCAGTTGGCACCCCGGGAGAAGGGGTGTGGGTGAGCAGTTCTTC. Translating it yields CASSWHPGRRGVGEQFF.

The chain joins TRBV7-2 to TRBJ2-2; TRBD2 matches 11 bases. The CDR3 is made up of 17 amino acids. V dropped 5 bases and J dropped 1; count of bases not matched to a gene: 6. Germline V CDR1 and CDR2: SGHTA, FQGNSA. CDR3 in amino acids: CASSPRLAGKNTGELFF. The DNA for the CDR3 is TGTGCCAGCAGCCCCCGACTAGCGGGAAAGAACACCGGGGAGCTGTTTTTT.

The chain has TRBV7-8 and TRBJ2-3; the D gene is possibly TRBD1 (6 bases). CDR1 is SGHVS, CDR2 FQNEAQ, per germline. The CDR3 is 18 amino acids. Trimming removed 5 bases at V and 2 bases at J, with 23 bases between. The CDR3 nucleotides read TGTGCCAGCAGCCTCCGTAAAAGACAGGTTCGGGACACAGATACGCAGTATTTT. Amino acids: CASSLRKRQVRDTDTQYF.

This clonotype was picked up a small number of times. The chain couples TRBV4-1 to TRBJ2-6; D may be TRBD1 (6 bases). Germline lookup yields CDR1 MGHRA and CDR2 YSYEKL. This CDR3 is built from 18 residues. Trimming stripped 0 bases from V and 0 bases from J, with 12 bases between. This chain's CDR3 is CASSQDQGPISGANVLTF. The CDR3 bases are TGCGCCAGCAGCCAAGACCAGGGGCCCATCTCTGGGGCCAACGTCCTGACTTTC.

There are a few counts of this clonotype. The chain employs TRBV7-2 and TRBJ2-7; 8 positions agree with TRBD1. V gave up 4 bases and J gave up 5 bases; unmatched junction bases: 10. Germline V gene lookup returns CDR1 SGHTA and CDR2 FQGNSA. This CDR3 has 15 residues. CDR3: CASSSRRGQVDEQYF. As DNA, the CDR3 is TGTGCCAGCAGCTCGCGGAGGGGACAGGTCGACGAGCAGTACTTC.

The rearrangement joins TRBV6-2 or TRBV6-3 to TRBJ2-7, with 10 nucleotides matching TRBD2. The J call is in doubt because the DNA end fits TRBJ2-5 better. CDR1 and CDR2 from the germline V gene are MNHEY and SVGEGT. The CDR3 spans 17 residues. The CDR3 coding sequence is TGTGCCAGCAGTTACCGACTAGCGGGCGCTCCCGCGGAGACCCAGTACTTC. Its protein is CASSYRLAGAPAETQYF.

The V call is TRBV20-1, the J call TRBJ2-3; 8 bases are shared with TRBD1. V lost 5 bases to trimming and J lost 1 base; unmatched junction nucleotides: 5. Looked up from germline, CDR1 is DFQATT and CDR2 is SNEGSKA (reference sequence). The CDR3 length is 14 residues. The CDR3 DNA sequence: TGCAGTGCTCTGGGACAGGAGGGCACAGATACGCAGTATTTT. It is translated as CSALGQEGTDTQYF.

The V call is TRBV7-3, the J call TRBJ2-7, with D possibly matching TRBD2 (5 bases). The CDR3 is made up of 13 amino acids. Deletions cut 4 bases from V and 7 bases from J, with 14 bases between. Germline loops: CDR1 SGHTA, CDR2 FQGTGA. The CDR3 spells CASSSRSGSEQYF. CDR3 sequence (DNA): TGTGCCAGCAGCTCTCGGTCGGGGAGTGAGCAGTACTTC.

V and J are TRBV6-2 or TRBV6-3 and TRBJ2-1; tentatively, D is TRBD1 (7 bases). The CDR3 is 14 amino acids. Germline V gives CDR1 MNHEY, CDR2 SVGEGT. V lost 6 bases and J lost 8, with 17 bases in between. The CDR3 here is CASRNYQGGDEQFF. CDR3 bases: TGTGCCAGCAGAAACTACCAGGGGGGCGATGAGCAGTTCTTC.